Following are 8 T cell receptor beta chains from one sample sequenced in a study of vaccination and CD4 T cells after COVID-19. CD4+ T cells that had been cultured provided DNA sequenced with the Oncomine TCR Beta short-read assay. MiXCR was run by TCRdb on the PCR reads, yielding one entry per CDR3 protein. The sample contains roughly 10,000 distinct CDR3 sequences, less than 80% of which appear only once. The treatment denotes: roughly 10-day PBMC culture with coronavirus spike peptide pools or control peptides (ViraFEST assay). During the years 2011-2018, before the COVID-19 pandemic, the unexposed donor's CD4+ T cells were collected. These receptors' antigens are unknown. Input material: CD4+ T cells from blood, cultured in vitro. Receptor source: a human donor in good health.

The V gene is TRBV6-2 or TRBV6-3, the J gene TRBJ1-2; TRBD1 is a possible D gene (5 bases). There are 14 residues in the CDR3. Germline V gene lookup returns CDR1 MNHEY and CDR2 SVGEGT. Deletions cut 6 bases from V and 0 bases from J, with 11 bases between. The CDR3 here is CASRLTATNYGYTF. As DNA, the CDR3 is TGTGCCAGCAGGCTGACAGCTACTAACTATGGCTACACCTTC.

The rearrangement uses TRBV5-1 and TRBJ2-5; D is undetermined. The CDR3 is 14 residues long. Trimming shortened V by 1 base and J by 0 bases, and 7 bases separated the two germline ends. CDR1 and CDR2 (germline): SGHRS, YFSETQ. The CDR3 loop reads CASSLMSDQETQYF. The CDR3 bases are TGCGCCAGCAGCTTGATGTCAGACCAAGAGACCCAGTACTTC.

This chain connects TRBV7-2 to TRBJ1-3; a weak D match, TRBD1 (5 bases). This CDR3 is 13 amino acids long. Germline V gives CDR1 SGHTA, CDR2 FQGNSA. V gave up 4 bases and J gave up 4 bases, with 8 bases separating them. CDR3 nucleotide sequence: TGTGCCAGCAGCTCAGGGTTGGGAAACACCATATATTTT. Protein: CASSSGLGNTIYF.

The chain joins TRBV6-1 to TRBJ1-2; TRBD1 matches 7 bases. The CDR3 is made up of 16 amino acids. With V trimmed by 4 bases and J by 3 bases, 11 bases remained unmatched. Germline V gives CDR1 MNHNS, CDR2 SASEGT. CDR3 DNA: TGTGCCAGCAGTGGGTTAGGGGGCAGCTCCTACTATGGCTACACCTTC. Amino acids: CASSGLGGSSYYGYTF.

The rearrangement uses TRBV27 and TRBJ1-6; D perhaps matches TRBD1 (6 bases). The CDR3 length is 15 residues. The V and J ends lost 6 bases and 6 bases respectively, with 15 bases between them. Looked up from germline, CDR1 is MNHEY and CDR2 is SMNVEV (reference sequence). The CDR3 region has the DNA TGTGCCAGCAGACGCAGGGGCGATTTTAATTCACCCCTCCACTTT. This encodes CASRRRGDFNSPLHF.

V usage is TRBV10-3 and J usage is TRBJ1-1; TRBD1 agrees at 8 bases. CDR1 and CDR2 from the germline V gene are ENHRY and SYGVKD. This CDR3 comprises 14 residues. V trimming: 6 bases; J trimming: 2 bases; junction bases outside the gene matches: 5. CDR3 sequence: CAIRPGQANTEAFF. Written as DNA, the CDR3 is TGTGCCATCAGACCGGGACAGGCAAACACTGAAGCTTTCTTT.

This rearrangement joins TRBV7-2 to TRBJ2-5; 7 nucleotides agree with TRBD2. The length of the CDR3 is 13 residues. With 4 bases clipped from V and 6 bases from J, the junction kept 5 bases outside the gene matches. Per the germline V gene, CDR1 is SGHTA and CDR2 is FQGNSA. As DNA, the CDR3 is TGTGCCAGCAGCTGGAGCGGGGCGAAGACCCAGTACTTC. This gives the protein CASSWSGAKTQYF.

The chain recombines TRBV7-9 with TRBJ2-3; D is uncertain. CDR1 and CDR2 from the germline V gene are SEHNR and FQNEAQ (reference sequence). The length of the CDR3 is 12 residues. Trimming left V 1 base short and J 4 bases short, with 3 bases between. Here the CDR3 reads CASSLVADTQYF. The CDR3 DNA reads TGTGCCAGCAGCTTAGTCGCAGATACGCAGTATTTT.